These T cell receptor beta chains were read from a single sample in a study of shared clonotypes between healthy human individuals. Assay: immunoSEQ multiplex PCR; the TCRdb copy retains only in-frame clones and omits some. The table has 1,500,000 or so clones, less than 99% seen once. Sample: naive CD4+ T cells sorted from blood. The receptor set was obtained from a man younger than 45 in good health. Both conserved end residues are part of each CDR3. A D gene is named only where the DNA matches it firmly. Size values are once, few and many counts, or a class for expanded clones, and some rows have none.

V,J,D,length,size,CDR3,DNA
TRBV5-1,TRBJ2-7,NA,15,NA,CASSLVTLSSYEQYF,TGCGCCAGCAGCTTGGTGACTCTTAGCTCCTACGAGCAGTACTTC
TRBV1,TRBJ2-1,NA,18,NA,CTSSQDRASNSSYNEQFF,TGCACCAGCAGCCAAGACCGGGCCAGCAACAGCTCCTACAATGAGCAGTTCTTC
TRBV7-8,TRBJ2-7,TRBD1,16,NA,CASSLVLTGEGYEQYF,TGTGCCAGCAGCTTAGTCCTGACAGGGGAAGGGTACGAGCAGTACTTC
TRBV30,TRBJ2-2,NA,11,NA,CAWSLAGELFF,TGTGCCTGGAGCTTGGCCGGGGAGCTGTTTTTT
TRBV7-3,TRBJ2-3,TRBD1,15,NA,CASRQPGQILRTQYF,TGTGCCAGCAGGCAACCGGGACAGATTTTACGGACGCAGTATTTT
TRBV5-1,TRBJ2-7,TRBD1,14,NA,CASSSTGQGYEQYF,TGCGCCAGCAGCTCGACGGGACAGGGGTACGAGCAGTACTTC
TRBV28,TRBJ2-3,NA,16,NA,CASSLIAGMRTDTQYF,TGTGCCAGCAGTTTAATCGCGGGAATGCGGACAGATACGCAGTATTTT
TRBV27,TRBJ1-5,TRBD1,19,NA,CASSQQKHRGEFSNQPQHF,TGTGCCAGCAGTCAACAAAAGCACAGGGGCGAGTTTAGCAATCAGCCCCAGCATTTT
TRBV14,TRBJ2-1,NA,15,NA,CASSQVMAGLGEQFF,TGTGCCAGCAGCCAAGTCATGGCGGGATTGGGTGAGCAGTTCTTC
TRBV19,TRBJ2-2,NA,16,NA,CASSSRATVNTGELFF,TGTGCCAGTAGTTCTCGGGCGACGGTCAACACCGGGGAGCTGTTTTTT
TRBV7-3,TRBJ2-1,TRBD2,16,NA,CASSPLAGGYYNEQFF,TGTGCCAGCAGCCCCTTAGCGGGAGGGTACTACAATGAGCAGTTCTTC
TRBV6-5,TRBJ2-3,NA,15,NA,CASSKRDGSTDTQYF,TGTGCCAGCAGTAAAAGGGACGGTAGCACAGATACGCAGTATTTT
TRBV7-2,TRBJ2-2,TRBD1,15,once,CASSLVRGYTGELFF,TGTGCCAGCAGCTTAGTCAGGGGGTACACCGGGGAGCTGTTTTTT
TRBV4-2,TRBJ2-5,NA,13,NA,CASSQGHGKTQYF,TGTGCCAGCAGCCAAGGACACGGGAAGACCCAGTACTTC
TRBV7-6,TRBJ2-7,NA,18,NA,CASSPAGGAGTSKYEQYF,TGTGCCAGCAGCCCGGCCGGGGGCGCGGGAACGAGCAAGTACGAGCAGTACTTC
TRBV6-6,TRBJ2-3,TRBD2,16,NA,CASSFPTSGDTDTQYF,TGTGCCAGCAGTTTCCCGACTAGCGGAGACACAGATACGCAGTATTTT
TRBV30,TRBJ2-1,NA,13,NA,CAWSVGALNEQFF,TGTGCCTGGAGTGTAGGAGCGCTCAATGAGCAGTTCTTC
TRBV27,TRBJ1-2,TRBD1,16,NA,CASSLSPDRANYGYTF,TGTGCCAGCAGTTTATCTCCGGACAGGGCGAACTATGGCTACACCTTC
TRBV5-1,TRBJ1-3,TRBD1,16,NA,CASSSGTGASGNTIYF,TGCGCCAGCAGCTCCGGGACAGGGGCATCTGGAAACACCATATATTTT
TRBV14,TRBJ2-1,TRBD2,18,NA,CASSQDLLGLAGVNEQFF,TGTGCCAGCAGCCAAGATCTTCTGGGACTAGCGGGAGTGAATGAGCAGTTCTTC
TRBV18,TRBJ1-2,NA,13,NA,CASSPVDGYGYTF,TGTGCCAGCTCACCAGTGGACGGCTATGGCTACACCTTC
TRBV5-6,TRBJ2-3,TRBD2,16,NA,CASSHTSGRFADTQYF,TGTGCCAGCAGCCACACTAGCGGGAGATTTGCAGATACGCAGTATTTT
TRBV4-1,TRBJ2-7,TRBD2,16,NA,CASSQEKREGRYEQYF,TGCGCCAGCAGCCAAGAAAAGCGGGAGGGCCGCTACGAGCAGTACTTC
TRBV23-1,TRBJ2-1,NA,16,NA,CASSQSMGLTNNEQFF,TGCGCCAGCAGTCAATCTATGGGGCTAACCAACAATGAGCAGTTCTTC
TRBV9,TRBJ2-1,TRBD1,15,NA,CASSVGGTGLNEQFF,TGTGCCAGCAGCGTAGGGGGGACAGGGCTCAATGAGCAGTTCTTC
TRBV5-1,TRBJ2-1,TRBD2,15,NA,CASSLAVSGRDEQFF,TGCGCCAGCAGCTTGGCCGTAAGCGGGAGGGATGAGCAGTTCTTC
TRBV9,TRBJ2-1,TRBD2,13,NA,CASSFRLAGEQFF,TGTGCCAGCAGCTTCAGACTAGCCGGTGAGCAGTTCTTC
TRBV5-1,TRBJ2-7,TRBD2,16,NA,CASSLAPSGSSYEQYF,TGCGCCAGCAGCTTGGCCCCTAGCGGGAGCTCCTACGAGCAGTACTTC
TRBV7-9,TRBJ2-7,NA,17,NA,CASSPPGIFQIALEQYF,TGTGCCAGCAGCCCCCCCGGGATTTTTCAAATCGCTCTCGAGCAGTACTTC
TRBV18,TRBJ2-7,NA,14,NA,CASSPLQGEGEQYF,TGTGCCAGCTCACCCCTACAGGGGGAGGGCGAGCAGTACTTC
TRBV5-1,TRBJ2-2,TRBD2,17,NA,CASTPRGLAAGTGELFF,TGCGCCAGCACGCCAAGGGGACTAGCGGCGGGCACCGGGGAGCTGTTTTTT
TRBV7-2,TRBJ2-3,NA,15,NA,CASSLALGVQDTQYF,TGTGCCAGCAGCCTAGCGTTAGGAGTTCAAGATACGCAGTATTTT
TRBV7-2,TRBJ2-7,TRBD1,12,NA,CASSTRQGAKDF,TGTGCCAGCAGCACACGACAGGGGGCCAAAGACTTC
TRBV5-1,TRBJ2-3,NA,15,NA,CASSPTGHSSGTQYF,TGCGCCAGCAGCCCGACGGGTCATTCGTCAGGTACGCAGTATTTT
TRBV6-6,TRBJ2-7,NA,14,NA,CASSYPGHSYEQYF,TGTGCCAGCAGTTACCCTGGCCATTCCTACGAGCAGTACTTC
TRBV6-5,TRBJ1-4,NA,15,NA,CASSYSTSGNEKLFF,TGTGCCAGCAGTTACTCGACTTCAGGGAACGAAAAACTGTTTTTT
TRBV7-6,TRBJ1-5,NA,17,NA,CASSLAPRGASNQPQHF,TGTGCCAGCAGCTTAGCGCCGAGGGGCGCGAGCAATCAGCCCCAGCATTTT
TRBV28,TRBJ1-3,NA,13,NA,CASGHPSGNTIYF,TGTGCCAGCGGGCACCCCTCTGGAAACACCATATATTTT
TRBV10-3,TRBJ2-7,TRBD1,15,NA,CAIRRQGAVDYEQYF,TGTGCCATCAGGAGACAGGGGGCGGTCGACTACGAGCAGTACTTC
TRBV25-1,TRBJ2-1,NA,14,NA,CASSEWGQVNEQFF,TGTGCCAGCAGTGAATGGGGGCAGGTTAACGAGCAGTTCTTC
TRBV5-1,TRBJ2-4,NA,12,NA,CASSRDQNIQYF,TGCGCCAGCAGCCGGGACCAAAACATTCAGTACTTC
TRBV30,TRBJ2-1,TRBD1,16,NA,CAWSAPGTGINNEQFF,TGTGCCTGGAGTGCACCCGGGACAGGGATAAACAATGAGCAGTTCTTC
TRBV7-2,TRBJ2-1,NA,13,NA,CASSTQGYNEQFF,TGTGCCAGCAGCACCCAAGGATACAATGAGCAGTTCTTC
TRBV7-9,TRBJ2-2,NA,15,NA,CASSLVLGDTGELFF,TGTGCCAGCAGCTTAGTGCTGGGTGACACCGGGGAGCTGTTTTTT
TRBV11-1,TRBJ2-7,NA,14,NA,CASSLGAGSSEQYF,TGTGCCAGCAGCTTAGGGGCGGGCTCCTCCGAGCAGTACTTC
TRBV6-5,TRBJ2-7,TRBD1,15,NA,CAIRRAGTGRHEQYF,TGTGCCATCCGGCGGGCCGGGACAGGTCGCCACGAGCAGTACTTC
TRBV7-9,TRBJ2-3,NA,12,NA,CASNFLGLTQYF,TGTGCCAGCAACTTTCTAGGTCTTACGCAGTATTTT
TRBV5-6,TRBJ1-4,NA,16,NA,CASSLRGIGTPEKLFF,TGTGCCAGCAGCTTGCGGGGGATTGGGACACCAGAAAAACTGTTTTTT
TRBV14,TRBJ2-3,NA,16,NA,CASSPRTGANTDTQYF,TGTGCCAGCAGCCCCCGGACTGGGGCGAACACAGATACGCAGTATTTT
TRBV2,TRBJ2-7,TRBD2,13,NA,CASGGDYAYEQYF,TGTGCCAGCGGCGGGGACTATGCCTACGAGCAGTACTTC
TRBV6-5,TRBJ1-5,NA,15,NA,CASRGQPNSNQPQHF,TGTGCCAGCAGAGGACAGCCAAATAGCAATCAGCCCCAGCATTTT
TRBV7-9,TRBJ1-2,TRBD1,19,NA,CASSLRTGRPGQGAYGYTF,TGTGCCAGCAGCCTCCGAACCGGCCGCCCAGGACAGGGGGCTTATGGCTACACCTTC
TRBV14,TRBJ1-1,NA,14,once,CASSQLDMNTEAFF,TGTGCCAGCAGCCAACTCGATATGAACACTGAAGCTTTCTTT